This TCR beta chain was observed in a study of blood T cell repertoires in COVID-19. Profiling relied on immunoSEQ multiplex PCR, and the TCRdb table lists in-frame clones only, not all of them. Counted here are over 200,000 clones, about nine tenths occurring once; the ten biggest clones make up roughly 2.6%. Germline CDR1 LNHDA, CDR2 SQIVND (reference sequence). Trimming left V 7 bases short and J 6 bases short, with 13 bases between. The CDR3 spans 14 residues. The chain joins TRBV19 to TRBJ1-6; no clear D. Input material: peripheral blood. The TCR comes from a woman aged 55-69 years with acute or convalescent COVID-19. The DNA of the CDR3 is TGTGCCAGTATGGGCTCCACTGTTAATTCACCCCTCCACTTT. Translated, it gives CASMGSTVNSPLHF.